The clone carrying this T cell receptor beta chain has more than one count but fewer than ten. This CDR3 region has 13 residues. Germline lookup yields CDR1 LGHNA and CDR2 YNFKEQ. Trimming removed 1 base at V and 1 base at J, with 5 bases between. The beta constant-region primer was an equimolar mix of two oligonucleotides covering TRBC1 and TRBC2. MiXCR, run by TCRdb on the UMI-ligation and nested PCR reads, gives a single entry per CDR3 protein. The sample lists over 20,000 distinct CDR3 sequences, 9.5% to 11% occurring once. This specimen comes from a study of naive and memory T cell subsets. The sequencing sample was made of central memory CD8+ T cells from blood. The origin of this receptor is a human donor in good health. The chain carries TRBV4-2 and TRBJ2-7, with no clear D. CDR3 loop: CASSQGVSYEQYF. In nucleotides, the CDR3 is TGTGCCAGCAGCCAAGGGGTGTCCTACGAGCAGTACTTC.